This T cell receptor (beta chain) was observed in a study of cytomegalovirus exposure and HLA in healthy donors. Across the study: Inside one of the first data releases sat 80 million to 95 million unique TCRs taken from HLA-typed donors. Genotyping showed around 80% of 300 to 450 donors falling in the Caucasian-associated ancestry cluster.

Study-level findings and limits: Prediction of most subjects' HLA-A and HLA-B alleles by TCR beta sequences was reportedly accurate. Presence/absence comparisons presumed near-even sequencing depth among donors.

This clone appeared a single time. Its antigen is not identified. V was shortened by 4 bases and J by 5 bases, with 14 bases between the two germline ends. From germline, CDR1 is LNHDA and CDR2 SQIVND (reference sequence). CDR3 size: 14 residues. PCR employed 60 Vbeta and 13 Jbeta primers. Using immunoSEQ multiplex PCR, the repertoire was profiled, and TCRdb retains in-frame clones only, with some absent. Here the sample spans 100,000 or so clones, around 85% being singletons. The specimen was PBMCs. The source is a man under 40 in good health and CMV-seronegative. This chain uses TRBV19 with TRBJ1-2; D is unresolved. CDR3 protein: CASSTTHRGYGYTF. CDR3 in DNA: TGTGCCAGTAGTACCACCCATCGCGGTTATGGCTACACCTTC.